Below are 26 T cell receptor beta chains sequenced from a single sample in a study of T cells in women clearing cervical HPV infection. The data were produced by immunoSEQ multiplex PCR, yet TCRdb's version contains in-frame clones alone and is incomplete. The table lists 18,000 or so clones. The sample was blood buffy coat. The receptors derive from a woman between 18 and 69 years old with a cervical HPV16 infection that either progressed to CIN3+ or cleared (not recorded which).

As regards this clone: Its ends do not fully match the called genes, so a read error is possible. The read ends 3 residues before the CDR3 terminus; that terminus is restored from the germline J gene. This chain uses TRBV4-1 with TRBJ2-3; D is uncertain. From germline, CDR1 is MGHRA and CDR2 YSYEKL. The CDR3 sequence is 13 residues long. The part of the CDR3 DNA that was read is TGCACCAGCAGCCAACAATTTACAGATACG. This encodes CTSSQQFTDT. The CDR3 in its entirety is CTSSQQFTDTQYF.

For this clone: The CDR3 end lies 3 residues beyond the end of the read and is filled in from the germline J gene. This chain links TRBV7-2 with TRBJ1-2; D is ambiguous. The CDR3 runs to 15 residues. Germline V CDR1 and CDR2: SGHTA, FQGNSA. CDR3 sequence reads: CASSLGSSGYNDYTF. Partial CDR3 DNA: TGTGCCAGCAGCTTAGGCTCTAGCGGGTACAATGAC.

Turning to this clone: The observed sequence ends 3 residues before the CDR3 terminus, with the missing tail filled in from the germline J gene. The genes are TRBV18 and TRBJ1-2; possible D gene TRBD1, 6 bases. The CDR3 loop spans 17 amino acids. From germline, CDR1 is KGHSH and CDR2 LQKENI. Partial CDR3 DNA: TGTGCCAGCTCACCACCGGTGATGGGGGCAGTCAAAAACATC. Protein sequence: CASSPPVMGAVKNI. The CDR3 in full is CASSPPVMGAVKNIYTF.

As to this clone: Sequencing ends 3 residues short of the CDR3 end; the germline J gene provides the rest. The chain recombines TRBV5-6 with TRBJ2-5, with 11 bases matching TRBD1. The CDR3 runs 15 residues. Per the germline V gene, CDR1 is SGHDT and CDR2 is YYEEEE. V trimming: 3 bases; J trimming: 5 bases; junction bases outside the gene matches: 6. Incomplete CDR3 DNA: TGTGCCAGCAGCTACAGGACAGGGGGCGATGAGACC. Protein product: CASSYRTGGDET. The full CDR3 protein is CASSYRTGGDETQYF.

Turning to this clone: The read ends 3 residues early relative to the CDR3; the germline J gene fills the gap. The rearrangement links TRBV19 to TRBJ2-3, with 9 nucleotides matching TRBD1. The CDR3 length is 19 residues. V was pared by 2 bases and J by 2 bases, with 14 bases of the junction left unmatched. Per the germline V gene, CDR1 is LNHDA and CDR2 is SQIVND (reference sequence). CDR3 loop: CASSISTGTGRFVTDTQYF. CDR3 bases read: TGTGCCAGTAGTATATCAACCGGGACAGGGAGATTTGTCACAGATACG.

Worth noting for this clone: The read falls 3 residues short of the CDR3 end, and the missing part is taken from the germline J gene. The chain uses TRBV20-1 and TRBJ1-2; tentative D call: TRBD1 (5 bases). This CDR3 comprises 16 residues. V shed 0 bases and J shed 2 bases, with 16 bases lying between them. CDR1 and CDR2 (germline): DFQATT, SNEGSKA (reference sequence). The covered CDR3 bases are TGCAGTGCTAGAGATCATACTACGTCAGGGAACTATGGC. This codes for CSARDHTTSGNYG. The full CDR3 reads CSARDHTTSGNYGYTF.

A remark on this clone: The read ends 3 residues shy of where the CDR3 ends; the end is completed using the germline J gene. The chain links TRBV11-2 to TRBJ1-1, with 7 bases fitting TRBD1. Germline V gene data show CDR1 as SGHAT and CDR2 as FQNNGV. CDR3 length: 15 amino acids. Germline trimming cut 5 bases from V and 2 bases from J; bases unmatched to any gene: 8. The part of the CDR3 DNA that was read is TGTGCCAGCAGCATAGTGACAGGGATTAACACTGAA. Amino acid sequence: CASSIVTGINTE. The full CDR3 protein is CASSIVTGINTEAFF.

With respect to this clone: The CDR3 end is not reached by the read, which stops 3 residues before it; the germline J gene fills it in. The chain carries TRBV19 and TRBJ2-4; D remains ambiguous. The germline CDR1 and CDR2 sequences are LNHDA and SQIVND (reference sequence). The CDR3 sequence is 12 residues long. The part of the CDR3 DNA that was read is TGTGCCAGTAGTCCACAACGTGATGGT. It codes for CASSPQRDG. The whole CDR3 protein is CASSPQRDGQYF.

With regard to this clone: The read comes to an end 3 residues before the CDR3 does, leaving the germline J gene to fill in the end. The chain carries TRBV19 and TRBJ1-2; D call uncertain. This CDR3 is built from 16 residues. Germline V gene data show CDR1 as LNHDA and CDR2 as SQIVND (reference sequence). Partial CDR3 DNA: TGTGCCAGTAGTCCACTAGCGGGAGGAGTTAGGAATGAC. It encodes CASSPLAGGVRND. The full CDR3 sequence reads CASSPLAGGVRNDYTF.

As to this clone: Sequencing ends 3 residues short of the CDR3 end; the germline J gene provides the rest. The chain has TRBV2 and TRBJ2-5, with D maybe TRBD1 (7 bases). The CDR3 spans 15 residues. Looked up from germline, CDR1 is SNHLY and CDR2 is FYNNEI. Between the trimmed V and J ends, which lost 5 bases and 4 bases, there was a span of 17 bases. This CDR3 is CASSIEQGRLETQYF. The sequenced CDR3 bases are TGTGCCAGCAGTATAGAACAGGGGAGGCTAGAGACC.

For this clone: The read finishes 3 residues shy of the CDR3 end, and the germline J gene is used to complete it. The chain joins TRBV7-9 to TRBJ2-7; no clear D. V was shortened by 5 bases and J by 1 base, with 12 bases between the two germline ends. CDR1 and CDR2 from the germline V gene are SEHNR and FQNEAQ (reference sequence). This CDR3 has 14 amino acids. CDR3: CASSPRGSSYEQYF. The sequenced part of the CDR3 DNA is TGTGCCAGCAGCCCCCGTGGCAGTTCCTACGAG. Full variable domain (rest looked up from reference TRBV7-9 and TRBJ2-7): DTGVSQNPRHKITKRGQNVTFRCDPISEHNRLYWYRQTLGQGPEFLTYFQNEAQLEKSRLLSDRFSAERPKGSFSTLEIQRTEQGDSAMYLCASSPRGSSYEQYFGPGTRLTVT.

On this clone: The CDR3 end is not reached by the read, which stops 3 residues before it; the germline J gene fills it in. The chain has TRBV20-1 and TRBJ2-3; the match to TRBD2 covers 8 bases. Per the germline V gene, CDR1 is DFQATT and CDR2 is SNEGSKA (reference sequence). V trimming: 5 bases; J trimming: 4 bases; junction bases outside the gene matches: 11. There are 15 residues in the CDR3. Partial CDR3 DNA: TGCAGTGCTGGGGATTCGGGGACTAGTTCAGATACG. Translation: CSAGDSGTSSDT. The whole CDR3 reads CSAGDSGTSSDTQYF.

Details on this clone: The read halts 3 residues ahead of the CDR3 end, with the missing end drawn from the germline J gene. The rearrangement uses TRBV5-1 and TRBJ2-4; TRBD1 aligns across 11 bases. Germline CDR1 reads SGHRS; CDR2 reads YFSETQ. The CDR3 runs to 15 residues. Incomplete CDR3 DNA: TGCGCCAGCAGCTTCCTGGGACAGGGGGGTGAGACT. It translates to CASSFLGQGGET. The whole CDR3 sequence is CASSFLGQGGETQYF.

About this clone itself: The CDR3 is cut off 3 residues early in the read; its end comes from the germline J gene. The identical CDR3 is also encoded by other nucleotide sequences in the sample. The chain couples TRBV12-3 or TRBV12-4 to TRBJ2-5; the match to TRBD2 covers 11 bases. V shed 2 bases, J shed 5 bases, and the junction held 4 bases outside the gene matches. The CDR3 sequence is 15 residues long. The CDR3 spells CASSLTSGRGETQYF. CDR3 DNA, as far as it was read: TGTGCCAGCAGTTTAACTAGCGGGAGAGGTGAGACC.

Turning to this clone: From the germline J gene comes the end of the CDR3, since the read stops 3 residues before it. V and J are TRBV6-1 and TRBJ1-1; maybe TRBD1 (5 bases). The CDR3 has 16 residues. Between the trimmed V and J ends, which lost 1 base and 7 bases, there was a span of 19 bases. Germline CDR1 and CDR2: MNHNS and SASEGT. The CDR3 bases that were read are TGTGCCAGCAGTGAAGATAGTGCAGGGTGGGGCGGTGAA. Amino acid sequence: CASSEDSAGWGGE. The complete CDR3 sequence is CASSEDSAGWGGEAFF.

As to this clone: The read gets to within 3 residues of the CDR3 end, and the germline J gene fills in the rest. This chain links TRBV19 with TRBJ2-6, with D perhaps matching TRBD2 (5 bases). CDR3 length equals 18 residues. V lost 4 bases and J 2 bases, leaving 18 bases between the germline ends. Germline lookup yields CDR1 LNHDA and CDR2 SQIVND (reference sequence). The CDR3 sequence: CASSTRTGNSPGANVLTF. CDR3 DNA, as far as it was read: TGTGCCAGTAGTACCCGGACTGGGAACAGCCCTGGGGCCAACGTC.

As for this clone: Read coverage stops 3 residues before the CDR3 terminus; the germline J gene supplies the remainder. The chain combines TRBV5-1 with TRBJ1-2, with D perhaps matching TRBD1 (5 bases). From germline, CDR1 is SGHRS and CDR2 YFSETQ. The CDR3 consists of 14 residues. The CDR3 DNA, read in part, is TGCGCCAGCAGCCCCACCGGGACTACAGATACC. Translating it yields CASSPTGTTDT. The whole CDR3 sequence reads CASSPTGTTDTYTF.

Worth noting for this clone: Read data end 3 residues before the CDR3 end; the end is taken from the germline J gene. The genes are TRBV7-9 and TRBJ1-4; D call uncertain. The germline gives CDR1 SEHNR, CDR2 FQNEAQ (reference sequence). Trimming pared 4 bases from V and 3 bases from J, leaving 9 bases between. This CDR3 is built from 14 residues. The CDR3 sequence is CASSWTSANEKLFF. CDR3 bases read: TGTGCCAGCAGCTGGACTTCGGCTAATGAAAAA.

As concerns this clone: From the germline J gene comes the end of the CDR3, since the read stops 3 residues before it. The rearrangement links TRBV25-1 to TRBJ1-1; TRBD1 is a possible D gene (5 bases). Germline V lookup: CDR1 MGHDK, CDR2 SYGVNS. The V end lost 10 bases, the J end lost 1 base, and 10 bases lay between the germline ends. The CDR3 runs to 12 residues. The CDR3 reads CATSQGNTEAFF. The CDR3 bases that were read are TGTGCCACAAGTCAGGGGAACACTGAA.

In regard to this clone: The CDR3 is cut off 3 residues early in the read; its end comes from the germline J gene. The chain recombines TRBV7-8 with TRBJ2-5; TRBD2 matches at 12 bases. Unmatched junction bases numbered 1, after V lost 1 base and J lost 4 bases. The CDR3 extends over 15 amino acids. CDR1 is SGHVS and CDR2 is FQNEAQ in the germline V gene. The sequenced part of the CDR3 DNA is TGTGCCAGCAGCTTAGGACTAGCGGGGGTAGAGACC. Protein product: CASSLGLAGVET. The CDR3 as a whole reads CASSLGLAGVETQYF.

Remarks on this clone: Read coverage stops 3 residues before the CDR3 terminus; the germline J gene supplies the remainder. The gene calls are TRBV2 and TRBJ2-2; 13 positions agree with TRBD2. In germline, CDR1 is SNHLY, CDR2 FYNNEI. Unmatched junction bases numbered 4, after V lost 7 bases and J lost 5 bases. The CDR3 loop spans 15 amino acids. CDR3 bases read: TGTGCCAGCACCCAGGGACTAGCGGGGACCGGGGAG. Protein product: CASTQGLAGTGE. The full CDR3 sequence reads CASTQGLAGTGELFF.

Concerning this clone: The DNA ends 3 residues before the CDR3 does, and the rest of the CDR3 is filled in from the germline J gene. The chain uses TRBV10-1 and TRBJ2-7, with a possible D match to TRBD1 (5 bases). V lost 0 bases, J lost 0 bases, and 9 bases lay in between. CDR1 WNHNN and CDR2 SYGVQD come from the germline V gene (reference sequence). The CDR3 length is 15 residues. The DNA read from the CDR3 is TGCGCCAGCAGTGAGTCACAGGTCCTCTCCTACGAG. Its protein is CASSESQVLSYE. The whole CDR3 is CASSESQVLSYEQYF.

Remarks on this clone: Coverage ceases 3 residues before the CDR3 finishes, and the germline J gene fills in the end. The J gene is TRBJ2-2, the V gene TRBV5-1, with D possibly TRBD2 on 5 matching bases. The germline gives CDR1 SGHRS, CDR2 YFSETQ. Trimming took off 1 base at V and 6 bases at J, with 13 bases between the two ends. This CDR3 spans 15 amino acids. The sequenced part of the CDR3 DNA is TGCGCCAGCAGCTTGTCTCTAGCTTCGGCCGGGGAG. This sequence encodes CASSLSLASAGE. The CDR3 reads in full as CASSLSLASAGELFF.

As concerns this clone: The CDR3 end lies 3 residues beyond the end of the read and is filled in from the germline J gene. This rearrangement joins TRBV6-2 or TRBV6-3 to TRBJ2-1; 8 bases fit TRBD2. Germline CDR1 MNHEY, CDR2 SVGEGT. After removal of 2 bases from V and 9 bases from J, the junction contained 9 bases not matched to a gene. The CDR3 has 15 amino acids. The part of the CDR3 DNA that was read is TGTGCCAGCAGTTACGCGGGAGGAGGATATGGTGAG. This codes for CASSYAGGGYGE. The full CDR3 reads CASSYAGGGYGEQFF.

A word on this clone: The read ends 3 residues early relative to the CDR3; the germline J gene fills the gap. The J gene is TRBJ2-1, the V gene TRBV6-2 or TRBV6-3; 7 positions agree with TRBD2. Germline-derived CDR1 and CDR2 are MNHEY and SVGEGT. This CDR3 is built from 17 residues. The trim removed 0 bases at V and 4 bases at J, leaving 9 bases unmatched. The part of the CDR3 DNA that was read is TGTGCCAGCAGTTACTCGAGTCCTAGCGGCATTTACAATGAG. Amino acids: CASSYSSPSGIYNE. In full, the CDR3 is CASSYSSPSGIYNEQFF.

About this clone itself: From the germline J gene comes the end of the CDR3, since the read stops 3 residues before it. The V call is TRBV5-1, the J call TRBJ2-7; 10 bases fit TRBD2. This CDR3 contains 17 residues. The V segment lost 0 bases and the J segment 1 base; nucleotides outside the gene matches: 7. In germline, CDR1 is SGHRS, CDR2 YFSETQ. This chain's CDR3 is CASSLEASGSYSYEQYF. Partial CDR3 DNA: TGCGCCAGCAGCTTGGAGGCTAGCGGGAGTTATTCCTACGAG.